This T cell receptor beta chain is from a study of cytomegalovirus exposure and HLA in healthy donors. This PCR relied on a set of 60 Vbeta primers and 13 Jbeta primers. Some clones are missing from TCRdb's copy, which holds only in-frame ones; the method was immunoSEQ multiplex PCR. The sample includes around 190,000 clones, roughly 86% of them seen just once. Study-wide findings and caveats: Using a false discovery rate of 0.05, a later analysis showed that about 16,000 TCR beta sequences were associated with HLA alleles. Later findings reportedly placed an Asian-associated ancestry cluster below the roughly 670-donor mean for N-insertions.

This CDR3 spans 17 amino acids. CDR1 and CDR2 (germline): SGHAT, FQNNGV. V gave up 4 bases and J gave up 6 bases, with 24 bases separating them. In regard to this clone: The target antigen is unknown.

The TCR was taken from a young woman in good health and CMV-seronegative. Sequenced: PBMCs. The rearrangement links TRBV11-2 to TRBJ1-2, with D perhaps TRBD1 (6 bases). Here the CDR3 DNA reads TGTGCCAGCAGCTCCTTCAGATATCCCGGGACAAGTGATGGCTACACCTTC. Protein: CASSSFRYPGTSDGYTF.